This T cell receptor (beta chain) was sequenced during a study of Tregs in tolerant kidney transplant recipients. On the study more broadly: CD4+CD25+CD127- cells came from approximately three-day belatacept mixed lymphocyte reactions, some with approximately five-day graft donor restimulation. Recipient cells were told from donor cells by antibody staining.

A word on this clone: Its target is not known.

Generated by immunoSEQ multiplex PCR, the TCRdb table keeps only in-frame clones and is missing some. This table holds approximately 30,000 clones, 82% found once. Per germline, CDR1 KGHSH and CDR2 LQKENI. CDR3 length: 16 amino acids. V lost 1 base to trimming and J lost 6 bases; unmatched junction nucleotides: 10. The chain has TRBV18 and TRBJ2-7; 9 positions agree with TRBD2. The source of this sequence is a human donor in good health. Sequencing input: Tregs from blood cultured with allogeneic cells. DNA of the CDR3: TGTGCCAGCTCACCACGGGGGGGTAGCGGGAGTTCCGAGCAGTACTTC. It specifies CASSPRGGSGSSEQYF.